The sequence of this T cell receptor (beta chain) was determined in a study of T-cell reconstitution after alpha-beta-depleted transplantation in children. Points from the study as a whole: Several hundred expanded graft clones reportedly were the source of alpha-beta T cells about two months after transplant. Newly produced T cells mostly provided counts and TCRbeta diversity after one year, as hyperexpanded clones declined.

This clonotype was counted only a few times. Its antigen is unidentified. For TCRbeta, the library was prepared with unique molecular identifiers. MiXCR, run by TCRdb on the PCR reads, gives a single entry per CDR3 protein. The sample lists hundreds of thousands of distinct CDR3 sequences; roughly 16% were seen once. The TCR originated in a male patient aged 2 to 9 who had a stem cell transplant for acute lymphoblastic leukemia, so the T cells may come from the graft donor. Sequencing used PBMCs, mostly from graft donor cells, obtained 360 days after TCRalphabeta/CD19-depleted stem cell transplant.

The chain's CDR3 is CASSQEVGNYGYTF. Written as DNA, the CDR3 is TGTGCCAGCAGCCAAGAAGTGGGGAACTATGGCTACACCTTC. This chain uses TRBV4-2 with TRBJ1-2; D uncertain. Per germline, CDR1 LGHNA and CDR2 YNFKEQ. V was trimmed by 0 bases and J by 2 bases, leaving 7 bases between them. The length of the CDR3 is 14 residues.